The text below deals with one TCR beta chain. CDR3 size: 14 residues. CDR1 is GTSNPN, CDR2 SVGIG, per germline (reference sequence). The junction had 4 bases not matched to a gene; V was cut back by 2 bases and J by 4 bases. The data stem from a study of control samples from healthy donors and cancer patients. Using immunoSEQ multiplex PCR, the repertoire was profiled, and TCRdb retains in-frame clones only, with some absent. The top ten clones hold less than 6% of a sample with around 140,000 clones, 93% of them seen once. The rearrangement joins TRBV30 to TRBJ2-2; 7 bases match TRBD2. Sequences were obtained from blood. This sequence was found in a man between 18 and 29 years old in good health. Written as DNA, the CDR3 is TGTGCCTGGAGTATGGTAGCGGGCACCGGGGAGCTGTTTTTT. Amino acid sequence: CAWSMVAGTGELFF.